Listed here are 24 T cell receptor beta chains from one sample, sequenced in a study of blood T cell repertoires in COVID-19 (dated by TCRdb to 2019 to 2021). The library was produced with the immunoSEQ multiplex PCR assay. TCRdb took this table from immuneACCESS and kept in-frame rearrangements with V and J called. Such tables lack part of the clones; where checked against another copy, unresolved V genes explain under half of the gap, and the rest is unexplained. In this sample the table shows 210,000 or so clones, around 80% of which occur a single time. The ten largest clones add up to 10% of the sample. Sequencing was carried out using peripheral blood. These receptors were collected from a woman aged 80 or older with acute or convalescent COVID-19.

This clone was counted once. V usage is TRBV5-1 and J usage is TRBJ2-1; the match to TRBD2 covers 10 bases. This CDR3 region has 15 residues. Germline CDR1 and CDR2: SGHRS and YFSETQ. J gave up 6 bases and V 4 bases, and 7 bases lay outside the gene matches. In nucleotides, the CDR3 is TGCGCCAGCAGCACTAGCGGGGCTTTCACCAATGAGCAGTTCTTC. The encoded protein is CASSTSGAFTNEQFF.

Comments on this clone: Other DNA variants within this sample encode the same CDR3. The CDR3 loop reads CASSPPNGDEQYF. As DNA, the CDR3 is TGTGCCAGCTCACCTCCGAACGGGGACGAGCAGTACTTC. The chain recombines TRBV18 with TRBJ2-7; a possible D gene is TRBD2 (5 bases). CDR3 length equals 13 residues. Trimming took off 3 bases at V and 5 bases at J, with 11 bases between the two ends. Germline V gene lookup returns CDR1 KGHSH and CDR2 LQKENI. Filled out from reference TRBV18 and TRBJ2-7, the complete variable domain reads NAGVMQNPRHLVRRRGQEARLRCSPMKGHSHVYWYRQLPEEGLKFMVYLQKENIIDESGMPKERFSAEFPKEGPSILRIQQVVRGDSAAYFCASSPPNGDEQYFGPGTRLTVT.

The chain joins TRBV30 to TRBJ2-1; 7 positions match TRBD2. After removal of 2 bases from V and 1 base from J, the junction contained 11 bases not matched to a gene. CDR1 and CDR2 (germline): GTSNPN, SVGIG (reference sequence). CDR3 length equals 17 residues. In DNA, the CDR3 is TGTGCCTGGAGTTCCAGCGGGGCGGGGAAATCCTACAATGAGCAGTTCTTC. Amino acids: CAWSSSGAGKSYNEQFF.

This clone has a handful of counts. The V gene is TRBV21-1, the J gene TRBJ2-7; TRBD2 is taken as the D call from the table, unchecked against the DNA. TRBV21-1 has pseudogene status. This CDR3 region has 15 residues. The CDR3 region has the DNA TGTGCCAGCAACAAGATAGCTTACAATACCTACGAGCAGTACTTC. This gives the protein CASNKIAYNTYEQYF.

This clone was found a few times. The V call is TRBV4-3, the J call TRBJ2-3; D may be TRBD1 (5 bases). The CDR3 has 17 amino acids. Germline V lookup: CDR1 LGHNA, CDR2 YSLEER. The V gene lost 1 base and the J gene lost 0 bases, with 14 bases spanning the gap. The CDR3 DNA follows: TGCGCCAGCAGCCAAGTGCCAGGGCCAACAAGCACAGATACGCAGTATTTT. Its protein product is CASSQVPGPTSTDTQYF.

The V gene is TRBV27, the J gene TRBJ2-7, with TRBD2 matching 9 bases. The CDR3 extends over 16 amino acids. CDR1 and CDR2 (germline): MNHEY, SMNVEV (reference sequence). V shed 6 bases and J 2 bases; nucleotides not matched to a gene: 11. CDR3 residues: CASRLAGLAITYEQYF. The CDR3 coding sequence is TGTGCCAGCAGACTAGCCGGACTAGCGATAACCTACGAGCAGTACTTC.

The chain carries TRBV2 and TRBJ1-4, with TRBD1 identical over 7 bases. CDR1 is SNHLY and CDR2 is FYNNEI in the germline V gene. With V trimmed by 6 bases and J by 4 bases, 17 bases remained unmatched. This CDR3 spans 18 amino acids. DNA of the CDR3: TGTGCCAGCAGGGCTCCACAGGGGTTGGGCGGAGATAATGAAAAACTGTTTTTT. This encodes CASRAPQGLGGDNEKLFF.

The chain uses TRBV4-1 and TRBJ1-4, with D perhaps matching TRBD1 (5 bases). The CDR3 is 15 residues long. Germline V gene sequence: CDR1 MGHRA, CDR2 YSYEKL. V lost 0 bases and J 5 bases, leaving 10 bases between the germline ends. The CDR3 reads CASSQEGQGNEKLFF. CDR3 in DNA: TGCGCCAGCAGCCAAGAGGGCCAGGGAAATGAAAAACTGTTTTTT.

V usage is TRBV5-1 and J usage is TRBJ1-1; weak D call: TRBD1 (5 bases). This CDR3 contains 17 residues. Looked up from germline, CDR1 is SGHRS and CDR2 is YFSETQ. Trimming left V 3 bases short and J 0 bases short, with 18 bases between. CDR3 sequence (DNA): TGCGCCAGCAGCTCCCGTCGTCAGGGAAAGCTGAACACTGAAGCTTTCTTT. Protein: CASSSRRQGKLNTEAFF.

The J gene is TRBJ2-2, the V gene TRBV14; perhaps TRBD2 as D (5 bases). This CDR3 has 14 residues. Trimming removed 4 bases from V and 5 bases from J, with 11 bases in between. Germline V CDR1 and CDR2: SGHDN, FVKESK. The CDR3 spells CASSLYRGTGELFF. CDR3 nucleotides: TGTGCCAGCAGCCTATATAGAGGGACCGGGGAGCTGTTTTTT. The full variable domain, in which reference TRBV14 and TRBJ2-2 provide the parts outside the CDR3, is EAGVTQFPSHSVIEKGQTVTLRCDPISGHDNLYWYRRVMGKEIKFLLHFVKESKQDESGMPNNRFLAERTGGTYSTLKVQPAELEDSGVYFCASSLYRGTGELFFGEGSRLTVL.

CDR3: CASSVESGTGETQYF. CDR3 bases: TGTGCCAGCAGCGTAGAAAGCGGGACGGGAGAGACCCAGTACTTC. The J gene is TRBJ2-5, the V gene TRBV9; 7 nucleotides agree with TRBD2. Looked up from germline, CDR1 is SGDLS and CDR2 is YYNGEE. With V trimmed by 0 bases and J by 4 bases, 6 bases remained unmatched. The length of the CDR3 is 15 residues.

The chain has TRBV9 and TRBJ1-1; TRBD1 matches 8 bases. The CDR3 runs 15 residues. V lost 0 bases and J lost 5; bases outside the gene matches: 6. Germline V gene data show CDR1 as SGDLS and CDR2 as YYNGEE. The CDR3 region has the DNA TGTGCCAGCAGCGTAGCTCCACAGGGGGAGACTGAAGCTTTCTTT. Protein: CASSVAPQGETEAFF.

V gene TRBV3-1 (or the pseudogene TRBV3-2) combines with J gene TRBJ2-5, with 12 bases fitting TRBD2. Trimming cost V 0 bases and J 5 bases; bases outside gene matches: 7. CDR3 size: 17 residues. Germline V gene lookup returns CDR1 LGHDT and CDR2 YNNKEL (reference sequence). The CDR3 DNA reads TGTGCCAGCAGCCAAGATGCTAGCGGGGGGGCCTGGGAGACCCAGTACTTC. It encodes CASSQDASGGAWETQYF.

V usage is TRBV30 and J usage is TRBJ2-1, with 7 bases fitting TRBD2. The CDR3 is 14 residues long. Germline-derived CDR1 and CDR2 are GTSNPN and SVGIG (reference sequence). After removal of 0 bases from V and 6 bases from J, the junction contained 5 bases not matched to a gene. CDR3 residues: CAWSVGLEGNEQFF. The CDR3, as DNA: TGTGCCTGGAGTGTAGGACTAGAGGGCAATGAGCAGTTCTTC.

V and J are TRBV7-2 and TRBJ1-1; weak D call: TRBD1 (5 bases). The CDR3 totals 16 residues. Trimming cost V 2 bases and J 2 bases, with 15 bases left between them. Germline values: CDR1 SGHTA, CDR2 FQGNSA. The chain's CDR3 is CASSLNGGASNTEAFF. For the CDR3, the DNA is TGTGCCAGCAGCTTAAATGGCGGGGCTTCTAACACTGAAGCTTTCTTT.

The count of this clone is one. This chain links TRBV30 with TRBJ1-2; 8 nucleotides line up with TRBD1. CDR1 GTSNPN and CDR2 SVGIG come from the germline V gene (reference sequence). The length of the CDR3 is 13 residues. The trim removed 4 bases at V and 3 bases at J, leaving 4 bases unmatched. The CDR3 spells CAWTDREDYGYTF. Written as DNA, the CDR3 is TGTGCCTGGACGGACAGGGAGGACTATGGCTACACCTTC.

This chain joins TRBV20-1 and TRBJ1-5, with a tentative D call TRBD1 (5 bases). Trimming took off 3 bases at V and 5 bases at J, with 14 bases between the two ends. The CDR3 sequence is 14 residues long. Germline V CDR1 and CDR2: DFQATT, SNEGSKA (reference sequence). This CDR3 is CSASGGRGDQPQHF. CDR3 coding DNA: TGCAGTGCTAGTGGGGGAAGGGGTGATCAGCCCCAGCATTTT.

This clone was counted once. CDR3 sequence reads: CASSQGDITYGYTF. The CDR3 coding sequence is TGTGCCAGCAGTCAGGGGGACATAACCTATGGCTACACCTTC. The chain carries TRBV6-5 and TRBJ1-2; TRBD1 matches at 7 bases. With 5 bases clipped from V and 4 bases from J, the junction kept 7 bases outside the gene matches. Germline V gives CDR1 MNHEY, CDR2 SVGAGI. CDR3 length equals 14 residues.

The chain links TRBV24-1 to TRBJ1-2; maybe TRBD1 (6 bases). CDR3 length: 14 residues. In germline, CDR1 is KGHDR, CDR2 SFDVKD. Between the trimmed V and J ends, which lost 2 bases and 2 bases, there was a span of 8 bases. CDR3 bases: TGTGCCACCAGTGATTCTCAGGGGAACTATGGCTACACCTTC. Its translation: CATSDSQGNYGYTF.

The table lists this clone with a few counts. The CDR3 loop is CAWSNRYGYTF. Written as DNA, the CDR3 is TGTGCCTGGAGTAATCGCTATGGCTACACCTTC. The chain combines TRBV30 with TRBJ1-2; no firm D call. CDR1 GTSNPN and CDR2 SVGIG come from the germline V gene (reference sequence). The ends were cut back, 2 bases at V and 4 bases at J, with 5 bases in the middle. The CDR3 is 11 amino acids.

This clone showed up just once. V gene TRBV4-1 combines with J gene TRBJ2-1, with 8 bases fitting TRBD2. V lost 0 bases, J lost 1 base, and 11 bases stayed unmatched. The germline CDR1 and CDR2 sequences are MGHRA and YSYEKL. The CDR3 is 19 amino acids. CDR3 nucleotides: TGCGCCAGCAGCCAAGATGTTGGGCTAGCGGGTCGGTCCTACAATGAGCAGTTCTTC. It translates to CASSQDVGLAGRSYNEQFF.

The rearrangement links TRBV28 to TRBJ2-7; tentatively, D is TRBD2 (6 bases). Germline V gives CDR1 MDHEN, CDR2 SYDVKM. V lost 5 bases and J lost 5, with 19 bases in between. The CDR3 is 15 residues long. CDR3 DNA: TGTGCCAGCAGTGGCGCTGGGCGGGAAATTCACGAGCAGTACTTC. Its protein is CASSGAGREIHEQYF.

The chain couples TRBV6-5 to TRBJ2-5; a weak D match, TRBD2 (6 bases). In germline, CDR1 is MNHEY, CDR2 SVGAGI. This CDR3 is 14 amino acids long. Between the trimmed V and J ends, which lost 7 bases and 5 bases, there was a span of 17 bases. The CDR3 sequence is CASTRASARETQYF. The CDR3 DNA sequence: TGTGCCAGCACCCGGGCTAGCGCGAGGGAGACCCAGTACTTC.

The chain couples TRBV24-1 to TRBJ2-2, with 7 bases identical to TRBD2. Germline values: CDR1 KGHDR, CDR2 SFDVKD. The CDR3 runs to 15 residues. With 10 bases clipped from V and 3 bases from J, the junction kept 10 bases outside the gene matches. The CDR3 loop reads CATTAGTTYTGELFF. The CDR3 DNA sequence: TGTGCCACTACTGCCGGGACTACATACACCGGGGAGCTGTTTTTT.